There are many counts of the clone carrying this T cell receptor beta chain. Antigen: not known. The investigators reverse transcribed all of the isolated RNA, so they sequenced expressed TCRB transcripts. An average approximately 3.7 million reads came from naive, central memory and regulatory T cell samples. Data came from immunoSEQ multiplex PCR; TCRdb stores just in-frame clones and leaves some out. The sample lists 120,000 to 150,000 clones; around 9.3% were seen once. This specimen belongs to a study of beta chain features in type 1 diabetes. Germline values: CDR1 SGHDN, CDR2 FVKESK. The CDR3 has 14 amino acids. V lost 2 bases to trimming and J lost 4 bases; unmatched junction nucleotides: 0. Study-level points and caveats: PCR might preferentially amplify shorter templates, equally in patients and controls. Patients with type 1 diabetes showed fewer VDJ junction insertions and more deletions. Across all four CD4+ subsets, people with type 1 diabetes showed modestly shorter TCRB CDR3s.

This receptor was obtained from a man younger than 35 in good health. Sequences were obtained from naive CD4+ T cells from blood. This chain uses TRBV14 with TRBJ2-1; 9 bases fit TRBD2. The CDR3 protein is CASSQTSGYNEQFF. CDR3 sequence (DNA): TGTGCCAGCAGCCAAACTAGCGGGTACAATGAGCAGTTCTTC.